The clone carrying this T cell receptor (beta chain) was seen many times. The TCRbeta library incorporated unique molecular identifiers. TCRdb independently ran MiXCR on the PCR reads; one entry per CDR3 protein. Here the sample spans about 290,000 distinct CDR3 sequences, about 9.5% being singletons. The data derive from a study of T-cell reconstitution after alpha-beta-depleted transplantation in children. CDR3 length equals 13 residues. The junction had 4 bases not matched to a gene; V was cut back by 7 bases and J by 2 bases. Per germline, CDR1 ENHRY and CDR2 SYGVKD. Sequenced here: PBMCs, sampled before TCRalphabeta/CD19-depleted stem cell transplant. The TCR comes from a boy under two years old with acute myeloid leukemia, due to receive a stem cell transplant. The V call is TRBV10-3, the J call TRBJ2-7, with 8 bases lining up with TRBD1. CDR3 nucleotide sequence: TGTGCCATCATGTCGGACAGGGCCTACGAGCAGTACTTC. This codes for CAIMSDRAYEQYF.